The 2 T cell receptor beta chains presented below share a single source sample, sequenced in a study of CD8 T cells in Susac syndrome. The RNA, 0.5 to 1 ug, was put through reverse transcription using random hexamers. TCRdb redid the calling of the immunoSEQ multiplex PCR reads with MiXCR, one entry per CDR3 protein. The sample has over 150,000 distinct CDR3 sequences, approximately 95% seen once. The sequencing sample was made of CD4+ T cells from PBMCs. The receptors stem from a human donor with Susac syndrome.

The chain joins TRBV29-1 to TRBJ2-5; the D gene is possibly TRBD1 (6 bases). This CDR3 contains 13 residues. Germline V gives CDR1 SQVTM, CDR2 ANQGSEA. V lost 7 bases and J 2 bases, leaving 14 bases between the germline ends. CDR3 bases: TGCAGCGGTGAGGCGACAGGTCAAGAGACCCAGTACTTC. Amino acid sequence: CSGEATGQETQYF.

V gene TRBV2 combines with J gene TRBJ1-2; possibly TRBD1 for D (5 bases). The CDR3 is 12 amino acids. Germline values: CDR1 SNHLY, CDR2 FYNNEI. The V end lost 4 bases, the J end lost 4 bases, and 7 bases lay between the germline ends. Here the CDR3 DNA reads TGTGCCAGCAGTGGGACATCCTATGGCTACACCTTC. Its protein product is CASSGTSYGYTF. Variable domain in full (rest from reference TRBV2 and TRBJ1-2): EPEVTQTPSHQVTQMGQEVILRCVPISNHLYFYWYRQILGQKVEFLVSFYNNEISEKSEIFDDQFSVERPDGSNFTLKIRSTKLEDSAMYFCASSGTSYGYTFGSGTRLTVV.